This T cell receptor (beta chain) was documented in a study of T cells after yellow fever vaccination. There are 15 residues in the CDR3. Trimming left V 4 bases short and J 2 bases short, with 12 bases between. Germline CDR1 and CDR2: SGHRS and YFSETQ. TCRdb itself ran the 5' RACE reads through MiXCR, one entry per CDR3 protein. Seen here are 60,000 to 85,000 distinct CDR3 sequences, just over 6.5% observed once, and the top ten hold 30% to 45%. This clonotype was picked up a small number of times. This chain links TRBV5-1 with TRBJ2-2; D is unresolved. The sequence was obtained from a man aged 18 to 35 who received the YFV17D yellow fever vaccine. The sequencing used CD8+ T cells sorted from PBMCs, collected about 49 days after the first yellow fever vaccination. The DNA for the CDR3 is TGCGCCAGCAGCGGGTTAACAGATAACACCGGGGAGCTGTTTTTT. The encoded protein is CASSGLTDNTGELFF.